These 7 T cell receptor beta chains share one sample of origin, sequenced in a study of T cell repertoires in cytomegalovirus infection. TCRdb re-called the reads with MiXCR, one entry per CDR3 protein. The table shows around 630,000 distinct CDR3 sequences, with around 24% occurring only once. Input material: CD8+ T cells from PBMCs. The receptor set was obtained from a human donor in good health (CMV status not recorded). Some clones in this sample may be carry-over from other donors' samples.

This clonotype was seen a handful of times. This sequence joins TRBV7-9 and TRBJ2-1; D gene uncertain. The V end lost 0 bases, the J end lost 0 bases, and 15 bases lay between the germline ends. Germline V gene sequence: CDR1 SEHNR, CDR2 FQNEAQ (reference sequence). This CDR3 spans 18 amino acids. In DNA form, the CDR3 reads TGTGCCAGCAGCTTAGCCTCCAGCTCATGGAGCTCCTACAATGAGCAGTTCTTC. Translating gives CASSLASSSWSSYNEQFF.

Worth noting for this clonotype: This may come from a read error, since a much larger clone is one base off. The rearrangement uses TRBV4-1 and TRBJ2-2; perhaps TRBD1 as D (6 bases). Per germline, CDR1 MGHRA and CDR2 YSYEKL. There are 14 residues in the CDR3. CDR3 nucleotides: TGCGCCAGCAGCCAATACAGGGTCACCGGGGAGCGGTTTTTT. Translation gives CASSQYRVTGERFF.

The chain uses TRBV19 and TRBJ2-1, with 7 positions matching TRBD1. The germline CDR1 and CDR2 sequences are LNHDA and SQIVND (reference sequence). The V segment lost 2 bases and the J segment 9 bases; nucleotides outside the gene matches: 7. The CDR3 length is 14 residues. The CDR3 is CASSIRGRDSEQFF. DNA for the CDR3: TGTGCCAGTAGTATACGGGGACGGGACAGTGAGCAGTTCTTC.

As regards this clonotype: At one of its ends the junction is not consistent with the germline gene, which may arise from a read error. This chain joins TRBV6-6 and TRBJ2-7; D unresolved. CDR1 is MNHNY, CDR2 SVGAGI, per germline (reference sequence). CDR3 length: 13 amino acids. CDR3 in amino acids: CVSSPKIGYEQYF. The CDR3, as DNA: TGTGTCAGCAGCCCGAAGATCGGCTACGAGCAGTACTTC.

There are many counts of this clonotype. The gene calls are TRBV7-9 and TRBJ2-1; TRBD2 matches at 7 bases. Germline CDR1 is SEHNR and CDR2 is FQNEAQ (reference sequence). This CDR3 spans 14 amino acids. V dropped 5 bases and J dropped 9; count of bases not matched to a gene: 10. The CDR3 loop is CASSEDKRGFEQFF. Written as DNA, the CDR3 is TGTGCCAGCAGCGAGGATAAGCGGGGATTTGAGCAGTTCTTC. The whole variable domain, filled in from reference TRBV7-9 and TRBJ2-1, reads DTGVSQNPRHKITKRGQNVTFRCDPISEHNRLYWYRQTLGQGPEFLTYFQNEAQLEKSRLLSDRFSAERPKGSFSTLEIQRTEQGDSAMYLCASSEDKRGFEQFFGPGTRLTVL.

This clonotype appeared a few times. The chain recombines TRBV25-1 with TRBJ1-1, with D uncertain. The germline CDR1 and CDR2 sequences are MGHDK and SYGVNS. Trimming removed 0 bases from V and 0 bases from J, with 8 bases in between. CDR3 length: 15 residues. The CDR3 protein is CASSEYYSLNTEAFF. Written as DNA, the CDR3 is TGTGCCAGCAGTGAATATTACAGCCTGAACACTGAAGCTTTCTTT.

The chain carries TRBV5-1 and TRBJ2-1, with a weak D call TRBD2 (5 bases). CDR3 size: 15 residues. CDR1 is SGHRS, CDR2 YFSETQ, per germline. The V gene lost 1 base and the J gene lost 6 bases, with 14 bases spanning the gap. The CDR3 protein is CASSLSAGLVNEQFF. The CDR3 DNA sequence: TGCGCCAGCAGCTTGTCTGCAGGACTGGTCAATGAGCAGTTCTTC.